This T cell receptor beta chain was recorded in a study of regulatory T cells in long-lasting Graves disease. Time point: newly diagnosed GD, antithyroid drugs for less than 3 months. RNA isolated from PBMCs was used to make the TCR library. Germline V lookup: CDR1 SGDLS, CDR2 YYNGEE. The CDR3 runs 14 residues. Libraries of TCR beta came from iRepertoire HTBI primers plus Arm-PCR of CDR3 regions. One entry per CDR3 protein results from TCRdb running MiXCR on the multiplex PCR reads. The sample has a few hundred thousand distinct CDR3 sequences, over 12% seen once. Regarding this clonotype: A read error may account for a junction end that differs from germline.

This sample also belongs to another study, concerning T cells in Graves' hyperthyroidism and ophthalmopathy.

The receptor was isolated from a woman in her thirties or forties with Graves disease. The sample was peripheral blood mononuclear cells (PBMCs), taken at new diagnosis, from a patient treated with antithyroid drugs. The chain employs TRBV9 and TRBJ1-2; D is unresolved. The CDR3 DNA reads as TGTGCCAACAGCGTAGCTGAAACTTTCCCTGGCTACACCTTC. Translated, it gives CANSVAETFPGYTF.